The rows below give T cell receptor beta chains drawn from one sample of a study of cytomegalovirus exposure and HLA in healthy donors. Profiled with immunoSEQ multiplex PCR; TCRdb holds only in-frame clones, not every one. Altogether over 100,000 clones are present, less than 80% being singletons, with the ten largest covering 7% to 9%. Sequenced: PBMCs. These receptors all come from a woman in her fifties or sixties in good health and CMV-seropositive. The CDR3 runs from the conserved cysteine through the conserved F or W. The D gene is left open where the match is weak. Only part of the rows carry a size: once, few, many, or a class if the clone is expanded.

J: TRBJ2-7
D: NA
size: NA
V: TRBV19
CDR3: CASSLTATRLRTYEQYF
DNA: TGTGCCAGTAGTCTAACCGCTACTAGGCTGCGGACCTACGAGCAGTACTTC

J: TRBJ2-2
D: NA
size: once
V: TRBV2
CDR3: CASNGFKSGELFF
DNA: TGTGCCAGCAACGGTTTCAAGTCCGGGGAGCTGTTTTTT

J: TRBJ1-1
D: NA
size: NA
V: TRBV6-1
CDR3: CASSRDTEAFF
DNA: TGTGCCAGCAGCCGGGACACTGAAGCTTTCTTT

J: TRBJ2-2
D: NA
size: few
V: TRBV9
CDR3: CASSSEGTYTGELFF
DNA: TGTGCCAGCAGCTCAGAGGGCACTTACACCGGGGAGCTGTTTTTT

J: TRBJ2-1
D: NA
size: once
V: TRBV5-1
CDR3: CASSLGDDGNEQFF
DNA: TGCGCCAGCAGCTTGGGAGATGATGGCAATGAGCAGTTCTTC

J: TRBJ1-5
D: TRBD1
size: NA
V: TRBV4-3
CDR3: CASSQEGTGNQPQHF
DNA: TGCGCCAGCAGCCAAGAAGGGACAGGGAATCAGCCCCAGCATTTT

J: TRBJ2-1
D: TRBD2
size: NA
V: TRBV4-3
CDR3: CASSQEWLAGGEQFF
DNA: TGCGCCAGCAGCCAAGAGTGGCTAGCGGGAGGTGAGCAGTTCTTC

J: TRBJ2-1
D: NA
size: NA
V: TRBV6-5
CDR3: CASSFRDFSDNEQFF
DNA: TGTGCCAGCAGTTTTCGGGACTTTTCTGATAATGAGCAGTTCTTC

J: TRBJ2-7
D: TRBD2
size: NA
V: TRBV7-2
CDR3: CASRLTSGPGPHEQYF
DNA: TGTGCCAGCAGACTAACTAGCGGCCCGGGTCCCCACGAGCAGTACTTC

J: TRBJ1-3
D: TRBD1
size: NA
V: TRBV2
CDR3: CASSAQTGGGGNTIYF
DNA: TGTGCCAGCAGTGCCCAGACAGGGGGCGGTGGAAACACCATATATTTT

J: TRBJ2-6
D: NA
size: NA
V: TRBV9
CDR3: CASSVYGDRVSGANGLTF
DNA: TGTGCCAGCAGCGTATATGGGGATAGGGTCTCTGGGGCCAACGGCCTGACTTTC

J: TRBJ2-5
D: NA
size: NA
V: TRBV14
CDR3: CASSQHRGGNQETQYF
DNA: TGTGCCAGCAGCCAGCACAGGGGAGGCAACCAAGAGACCCAGTACTTC

J: TRBJ2-5
D: NA
size: NA
V: TRBV7-9
CDR3: CSSSLGLPRGETQYF
DNA: TGTTCCAGCAGCTTGGGACTCCCGAGGGGAGAGACCCAGTACTTC

J: TRBJ1-2
D: NA
size: NA
V: TRBV7-2
CDR3: CASSLRGNNYGYTF
DNA: TGTGCCAGCAGCTTAAGGGGGAACAACTATGGCTACACCTTC

J: TRBJ1-2
D: NA
size: NA
V: TRBV7-2
CDR3: CASTPGGLRGYTF
DNA: TGTGCCAGCACCCCGGGAGGGCTGCGGGGCTACACCTTC

J: TRBJ1-6
D: TRBD1
size: NA
V: TRBV2
CDR3: CASSQTGEFYNSPLHF
DNA: TGTGCCAGCAGCCAAACAGGGGAATTCTATAATTCACCCCTCCACTTT

J: TRBJ2-1
D: TRBD2
size: NA
V: TRBV9
CDR3: CASSVLTSGGADGQFF
DNA: TGTGCCAGCAGCGTCCTGACTAGCGGGGGGGCTGATGGGCAGTTCTTC

J: TRBJ2-1
D: NA
size: NA
V: TRBV4-3
CDR3: CASSQGEGRYEQFF
DNA: TGCGCCAGCAGCCAAGGCGAGGGTCGGTATGAGCAGTTCTTC

J: TRBJ2-1
D: TRBD2
size: NA
V: TRBV19
CDR3: CASSADGLAVYNEQFF
DNA: TGTGCCAGTAGTGCGGACGGGCTAGCGGTGTACAATGAGCAGTTCTTC

J: TRBJ2-5
D: TRBD1
size: NA
V: TRBV7-2
CDR3: CASSLIPGGYQETQYF
DNA: TGTGCCAGCAGCTTAATTCCAGGGGGATACCAAGAGACCCAGTACTTC

J: TRBJ2-7
D: TRBD2
size: NA
V: TRBV29-1
CDR3: CSVASGSSYEQYF
DNA: TGCAGCGTTGCTAGCGGGAGTTCCTACGAGCAGTACTTC

J: TRBJ1-2
D: NA
size: NA
V: TRBV2
CDR3: CASSPNAGVQGYTF
DNA: TGTGCCAGCAGTCCAAATGCAGGTGTTCAGGGCTACACCTTC

J: TRBJ2-2
D: TRBD2
size: NA
V: TRBV18
CDR3: CASSPSSGRAIRELFF
DNA: TGTGCCAGCTCACCTTCTAGCGGGAGGGCCATCAGGGAGCTGTTTTTT

J: TRBJ2-3
D: TRBD1
size: NA
V: TRBV18
CDR3: CASSLFETGGTDTQYF
DNA: TGTGCCAGCTCACTCTTCGAGACAGGGGGCACAGATACGCAGTATTTT

J: TRBJ1-1
D: TRBD1
size: NA
V: TRBV6-5
CDR3: CASSFRTGPSEAFF
DNA: TGTGCCAGCAGTTTCCGGACAGGGCCTAGTGAAGCTTTCTTT

J: TRBJ1-1
D: TRBD1
size: few
V: TRBV5-4
CDR3: CASSRQGPLNTEAFF
DNA: TGTGCCAGCAGCCGACAGGGGCCACTGAACACTGAAGCTTTCTTT

J: TRBJ2-3
D: NA
size: NA
V: TRBV5-4
CDR3: CASSPALERTTDTQYF
DNA: TGTGCCAGCAGCCCCGCCCTGGAGCGAACCACAGATACGCAGTATTTT

J: TRBJ1-4
D: NA
size: NA
V: TRBV7-9
CDR3: CASSQTGAWGEKLFF
DNA: TGTGCCAGCAGCCAAACGGGAGCGTGGGGTGAAAAACTGTTTTTT

J: TRBJ2-7
D: NA
size: NA
V: TRBV5-1
CDR3: CASSSTVAYEQYF
DNA: TGCGCCAGCAGCTCGACAGTGGCCTACGAGCAGTACTTC

J: TRBJ2-2
D: TRBD1
size: NA
V: TRBV5-4
CDR3: CASSWNTGGTTGELFF
DNA: TGTGCCAGCAGCTGGAATACAGGGGGGACCACCGGGGAGCTGTTTTTT

J: TRBJ2-5
D: TRBD2
size: NA
V: TRBV27
CDR3: CASSLRATSGGARETQYF
DNA: TGTGCCAGCAGTCTCAGGGCCACTAGCGGGGGGGCCAGGGAGACCCAGTACTTC

J: TRBJ1-5
D: NA
size: NA
V: TRBV5-1
CDR3: CASSLQGLGQPQHF
DNA: TGCGCCAGCAGCCTACAGGGTTTGGGGCAGCCCCAGCATTTT

J: TRBJ2-1
D: TRBD2
size: NA
V: TRBV7-2
CDR3: CASSLGRGGLSSYNEQFF
DNA: TGTGCCAGCAGCTTGGGACGGGGAGGGCTTAGCTCCTACAATGAGCAGTTCTTC

J: TRBJ2-1
D: NA
size: NA
V: TRBV7-2
CDR3: CASSSLTAGEQFF
DNA: TGTGCCAGCAGCTCCCTCACAGCGGGTGAGCAGTTCTTC

J: TRBJ2-5
D: TRBD2
size: few
V: TRBV5-1
CDR3: CASRRGLAAQETQYF
DNA: TGCGCCAGCAGGCGCGGACTAGCGGCTCAAGAGACCCAGTACTTC

J: TRBJ2-5
D: NA
size: NA
V: TRBV5-6
CDR3: CASSQVAGAETQYF
DNA: TGTGCCAGCAGCCAGGTGGCAGGGGCGGAGACCCAGTACTTC

J: TRBJ1-3
D: NA
size: few
V: TRBV29-1
CDR3: CSVGFTQDRGNTIYF
DNA: TGCAGCGTTGGCTTTACCCAGGATAGGGGAAACACCATATATTTT

J: TRBJ1-4
D: NA
size: few
V: TRBV7-9
CDR3: CASSLGDGGREKLFF
DNA: TGTGCCAGCAGCTTAGGCGATGGGGGCCGGGAAAAACTGTTTTTT

J: TRBJ2-7
D: NA
size: once
V: TRBV25-1
CDR3: CASSRGGYRFSYEQYF
DNA: TGTGCCAGCAGTAGGGGGGGGTACCGATTCTCCTACGAGCAGTACTTC

J: TRBJ2-7
D: NA
size: NA
V: TRBV2
CDR3: CASSRLVNSYEQYF
DNA: TGTGCCAGCAGTAGACTAGTTAACTCCTACGAGCAGTACTTC

J: TRBJ2-7
D: TRBD2
size: NA
V: TRBV19
CDR3: CASRTSGNAAYEQYF
DNA: TGTGCCAGTAGGACTAGCGGGAACGCCGCCTACGAGCAGTACTTC

J: TRBJ2-6
D: NA
size: NA
V: TRBV4-1
CDR3: CASSQGSGYSGANGLTF
DNA: TGCGCCAGCAGCCAAGGATCTGGGTACTCTGGGGCCAACGGCCTGACTTTC

J: TRBJ2-5
D: TRBD2
size: few
V: TRBV2
CDR3: CASTREGLETQYF
DNA: TGTGCCAGCACGCGGGAGGGCCTAGAGACCCAGTACTTC

J: TRBJ2-5
D: NA
size: NA
V: TRBV7-2
CDR3: CASNSNRGETQYF
DNA: TGTGCCAGCAACTCAAACCGGGGGGAGACCCAGTACTTC

J: TRBJ2-2
D: TRBD2
size: NA
V: TRBV9
CDR3: CASSVAAGTGELFF
DNA: TGTGCCAGCAGCGTGGCAGCGGGGACCGGGGAGCTGTTTTTT

J: TRBJ1-5
D: NA
size: NA
V: TRBV7-9
CDR3: CSSSLQVGNQPQHF
DNA: TGTTCCAGCAGCTTACAGGTTGGCAATCAGCCCCAGCATTTT

J: TRBJ2-5
D: TRBD2
size: NA
V: TRBV6-5
CDR3: CASSYGGGRGETQYF
DNA: TGTGCCAGCAGTTACGGCGGGGGGCGAGGGGAGACCCAGTACTTC

J: TRBJ2-1
D: NA
size: NA
V: TRBV5-4
CDR3: CASSRSARLNEQFF
DNA: TGTGCCAGCAGTCGTTCCGCGCGTCTCAATGAGCAGTTCTTC

J: TRBJ1-1
D: NA
size: few
V: TRBV6-1
CDR3: CATRGANTEAFF
DNA: TGTGCCACCCGGGGGGCGAACACTGAAGCTTTCTTT

J: TRBJ2-3
D: NA
size: NA
V: TRBV4-3
CDR3: CASSQDRGYTDTQYF
DNA: TGCGCCAGCAGCCAAGATAGGGGGTACACAGATACGCAGTATTTT

J: TRBJ2-1
D: NA
size: few
V: TRBV7-6
CDR3: CASSLGGFSYNEQFF
DNA: TGTGCCAGCAGCCTCGGGGGTTTCTCCTACAATGAGCAGTTCTTC

J: TRBJ2-3
D: NA
size: once
V: TRBV6-6
CDR3: CASSQGLTRTDTQYF
DNA: TGTGCCAGCAGCCAGGGACTCACGCGAACAGATACGCAGTATTTT

J: TRBJ2-2
D: TRBD2
size: NA
V: TRBV4-3
CDR3: CASSQELAGVGGELFF
DNA: TGCGCCAGCAGCCAAGAACTAGCGGGGGTAGGCGGGGAGCTGTTTTTT

J: TRBJ2-2
D: TRBD1
size: NA
V: TRBV27
CDR3: CASSSRQGGTGELFF
DNA: TGTGCCAGCAGTTCTCGACAGGGCGGCACCGGGGAGCTGTTTTTT

J: TRBJ2-7
D: NA
size: NA
V: TRBV2
CDR3: CASSGWGPDEQYF
DNA: TGTGCCAGCAGTGGGTGGGGGCCGGACGAGCAGTACTTC

J: TRBJ2-7
D: NA
size: NA
V: TRBV4-2
CDR3: CASSFDSSRYEQYF
DNA: TGTGCCAGCAGCTTTGACTCCAGTCGCTACGAGCAGTACTTC

J: TRBJ1-4
D: NA
size: NA
V: TRBV7-2
CDR3: CASSFLGQGGEKLFF
DNA: TGTGCCAGCAGCTTTTTAGGGCAGGGAGGTGAAAAACTGTTTTTT

J: TRBJ1-2
D: NA
size: NA
V: TRBV6-5
CDR3: CASSYSMVRGYGYTF
DNA: TGTGCCAGCAGTTACTCGATGGTCAGGGGCTATGGCTACACCTTC

J: TRBJ2-3
D: NA
size: NA
V: TRBV27
CDR3: CASSPATWRILTDTQYF
DNA: TGTGCCAGCAGTCCCGCAACCTGGCGGATTCTCACAGATACGCAGTATTTT

J: TRBJ2-7
D: TRBD1
size: once
V: TRBV5-5
CDR3: CASSAPDRAYEQYF
DNA: TGTGCCAGCAGCGCCCCGGACAGGGCCTACGAGCAGTACTTC